This T cell receptor (beta chain) is drawn from a study of cytomegalovirus exposure and HLA in healthy donors (dated by TCRdb to about 2017). About the full investigation: An earlier analysis of some 600 of the donors reported about 280 Gb of sequence data and around 100 million unique TCR beta sequences obtained from approximately 180 million T cells. The study used immunosequencing to profile the T cell repertoires of approximately 630 subjects and linked those repertoires to cytomegalovirus serostatus. A later genetic analysis took genome-wide SNP genotypes for about three fifths of the 666 donors and used that subset as a discovery cohort. Across around 400 genotyped donors of the cohort, an average of about 240,000 unique TCR beta nucleotide sequences per donor were sequenced, and 15% to 20% of those sequences were non-productive. In an earlier analysis of 587 of the donors, high-throughput TCR beta sequencing was used to judge whether each TCR beta V gene segment behaved as functional or pseudogenic. A separate validation cohort of 100 to 150 different subjects was used in addition to the roughly 700-subject first cohort. The genetic ancestry cluster associated with self-reported Caucasian donors included roughly 84% of the 350 to 500 genotyped donors. The number of donors typed differed by locus, with about 629-630 for A, B, C, DRB1 and DQB1, 522 for DQA1, over 600 for DPA1, and under 490 for DPB1. HLA typing included class I and class II loci at four-digit resolution. A later analysis re-examined previously published TCR beta repertoires from more than 550 donors and added high-resolution HLA genotyping to investigate patterns of TCR occurrence. High-throughput TCR immunosequencing, statistical association of individual TCRs with disease status, and machine learning were combined to predict cytomegalovirus infection status. An early release that covered some 640 HLA-typed donors contained approximately 320 gigabases of sequencing data and approximately 85 million unique TCR sequences. The study aimed to test whether cataloging public T cell receptors could reveal signatures of past pathogen exposure. All discovery cohort repertoires had been generated using a single sequencing platform. Because of strong linkage in the cohort, five DR-DQ haplotypes were treated as single units for association and clustering. Donor age, sex, ethnicity and CMV serostatus were compiled alongside the repertoire data. The later analysis used no new phenotypic data to find candidate immune exposures, relying instead on TCR beta sequences and their occurrence across donors.

The germline ends are 10 bases apart after V is trimmed by 4 bases and J by 0 bases. From its cysteine to its phenylalanine, the CDR3 spans 16 amino acids. Left in the record is the CDR3 DNA by itself, 48 bases read in frame from the first base. The germline V gene provides CDR1 MGHDK and CDR2 SYGVNS. The cohort consisted of more than 650 healthy bone marrow donors. All cohort members were sampled while nominally healthy, although unrecorded immune exposures were likely present. The donor tested CMV seropositive, placing the donor among the approximately 290 seropositive members of the cohort. A peripheral blood sample was collected from each donor, and TCR beta sequencing was performed on peripheral blood mononuclear cells. Genomic DNA extraction from the blood cell samples was performed with the Qiagen DNeasy Blood Extraction Kit. The library was obtained by the immunoSEQ multiplex PCR assay. For the multiplex PCR, a mixture combining 60 forward primers for TCR Vbeta segments and 13 reverse primers for TCR Jbeta segments was used. A multiplex PCR assay on genomic DNA amplified the CDR3 region of rearranged TCR beta genes. The Illumina HiSeq System was used to sequence the amplified TCR beta libraries as 87-base-pair reads. Processing in the source paper ran as follows. A later analysis counted tens of millions of unique TCR beta chains across the 600 to 850 repertoires, and around 12 million of these chains were shared by at least two donors. A nearest-neighbor algorithm error-corrected the raw reads and collapsed the reads into unique sequences, merging closely related sequences to remove PCR and sequencing errors. CDR3 sequences were aligned to IMGT reference sequences to assign V, D and J gene segments. For a sequence to be retained, at least a six-nucleotide match to both a V gene segment and a J gene segment was required. A rearrangement was called productive if the CDR3 had no stop codons and remained in frame with V and J, and every other rearrangement was called non-productive. CDR3 was defined according to IMGT convention as the region running from the second conserved V-encoded cysteine to the conserved J-encoded phenylalanine. The earlier analysis of a few hundred of the donors excluded any sequence lacking an unambiguous match to a single V gene segment. In an earlier analysis of approximately 550 of the donors, V segments were called functional above 56.7% productive rearrangements and were called segregating when the between-donor standard deviation exceeded 5%. A statistical classification framework was built for diagnosing cytomegalovirus status from the catalog of TCR beta chain sequences. In a later analysis, V and J genes were assigned by comparing TCR nucleotide sequences against IMGT/GENE-DB human TR gene sequences. In a later analysis, CDR3 sequences and most-parsimonious VDJ recombination scenarios were assigned using the TCRdist pipeline. In a later analysis, every TCR beta chain was defined by the combination of its CDR3 amino acid sequence and its V-gene family, and reads without a unique V-gene family were dropped. In a later analysis, around 600 highly shared, low-generation-probability nucleotide sequences were removed to address suspected cross-contamination and a sequencing artifact. A later analysis calculated a clonal expansion index for each public chain from normalized within-repertoire ranks of inferred template counts. A later analysis computed generation probabilities with a VDJ recombination model fitted to out-of-frame rearrangements, and checked the results against IGoR. A later analysis scored TCR-TCR, TCR-HLA and TCR-CMV co-occurrence with hypergeometric tests, applying a repertoire-size bias correction to TCR pairs. False discovery rates were estimated in a later analysis by permuting HLA or CMV assignments 20 times. In a later analysis, co-occurring TCRs were grouped using DBSCAN, with TCRdist sequence similarity added in when clustering inside HLA-allele-positive subsets. Co-occurrence clustering excluded repertoires with fewer than 30,000 or more than 120,000 public chains, plus five with anomalous nucleotide sharing. TCRdb retrieved this table from immuneACCESS and kept in-frame rearrangements only. Not all clones are present; in checked studies, unresolved V genes account for under half, and no reason is known for the remainder. Clone size and V and J calls were adopted from that table, with D and trimming inferred from the DNA. The sample table contains roughly 120,000 clones; only one count was recorded for 60% to 70% of them. In total, the top ten clones hold 9.5% of the sample.

The full study reports these points: The cohort was sequenced for TCR beta chains only, and without alpha or paired-chain data the features that could be detected were limited. According to a later analysis, TCR association rates differed among HLA loci, with DRB1 alleles showing the most associated TCRs and HLA-C alleles showing the fewest. Most TCR sequences were seen in very few donors, while some public TCRs were found in many individuals. Three of the identified cytomegalovirus-associated TCR beta chains were confirmed in vitro to be specific for cytomegalovirus antigens. Because counts were too low, roughly 16 rarely observed V segments, including chromosome 9 orphons, were excluded from the earlier analysis of fewer than 650 of the donors. Assigning TCR associations to individual alleles was difficult when HLA alleles, especially DR and DQ, strongly co-occurred. Immune exposure information for the cohort was limited to CMV serostatus. The study gave a list of 150 to 200 TCR beta chains associated with cytomegalovirus. Several of the top co-occurrence clusters appeared to be linked to parvovirus B19, influenza, CMV and Epstein-Barr virus, according to a later analysis. The classifier was reported to diagnose cytomegalovirus status with high specificity and sensitivity in both the original cohort and the validation cohort. In a later analysis, HLA-associated TCR beta chains showed more clonal expansion and lower generation probabilities than non-associated chains that were equally common. Correlated functional status among segregating V segments might reflect linkage disequilibrium, but an unknown experimental factor could not be ruled out. Some IMGT-functional V segments, including TRBV6-2 and TRBV6-3, could not be distinguished by the 87-base-pair reads and were therefore excluded. Specific HLA alleles were associated with over 15,000 TCR beta sequences at a false discovery rate of 0.05 in a later analysis. According to a later genetic analysis, donors in an Asian-associated ancestry cluster had fewer N-insertions in productive TCRs than the approximately 700-donor mean. The sequencing pipeline was judged likely to have produced a cluster of highly shared sequence variants as a technical artifact. A further reported finding was that TCR beta sequences accurately predicted the HLA-A and HLA-B alleles for most subjects in the first cohort. HLA typing was unavailable for some donors at each locus, so association tests used only the typed subset. An earlier analysis of around 600 of the donors showed that most TCR beta V segments appeared in productive rearrangements either about 90% or about 30% of the time, which broadly matched IMGT annotations. In a later analysis, most CMV-associated TCR beta chains were found to appear HLA-restricted, with HLA associations seemingly driven largely by CMV exposure. The presence/absence analyses assumed that sequencing depth was roughly uniform across donors, and that assumption may not be true. It was suggested by the authors that the approach could potentially be generalized to other disease states and immunological phenotypes. V-gene and J-gene trimming of TCR beta chains was associated with a missense DCLRE1C variant in a later genetic analysis, and the association was replicated in an independent cohort.

To note about this clone: The clone's antigen remains unknown. The sample holds no much larger clone one base away, and base qualities are not on file.

The sequenced sample was PBMCs. The origin of this receptor is a middle-aged woman in good health and CMV-seropositive. Recombination connected TRBV25-1 to TRBJ1-6, with the D gene too uncertain to name. The CDR3 protein sequence reads: CASSGVLSSYNSPLHF. The nucleotide sequence is given as TGTGCCAGCAGTGGTGTTCTAAGCTCCTATAATTCACCCCTCCACTTT.